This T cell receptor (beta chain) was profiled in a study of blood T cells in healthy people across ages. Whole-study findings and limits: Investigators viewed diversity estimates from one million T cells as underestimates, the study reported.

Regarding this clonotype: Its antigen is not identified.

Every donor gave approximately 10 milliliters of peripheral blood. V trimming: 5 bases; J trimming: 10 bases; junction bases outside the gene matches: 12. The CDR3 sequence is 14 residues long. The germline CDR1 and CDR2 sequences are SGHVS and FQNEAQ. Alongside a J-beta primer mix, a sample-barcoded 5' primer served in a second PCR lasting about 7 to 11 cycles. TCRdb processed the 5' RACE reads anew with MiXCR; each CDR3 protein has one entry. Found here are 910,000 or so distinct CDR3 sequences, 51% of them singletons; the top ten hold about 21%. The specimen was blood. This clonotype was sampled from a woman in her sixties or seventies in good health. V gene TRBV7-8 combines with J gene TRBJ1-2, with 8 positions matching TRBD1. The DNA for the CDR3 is TGTGCCAGCAGCGGACAGGGCAAGAGTCTTCACTACACCTTC. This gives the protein CASSGQGKSLHYTF.